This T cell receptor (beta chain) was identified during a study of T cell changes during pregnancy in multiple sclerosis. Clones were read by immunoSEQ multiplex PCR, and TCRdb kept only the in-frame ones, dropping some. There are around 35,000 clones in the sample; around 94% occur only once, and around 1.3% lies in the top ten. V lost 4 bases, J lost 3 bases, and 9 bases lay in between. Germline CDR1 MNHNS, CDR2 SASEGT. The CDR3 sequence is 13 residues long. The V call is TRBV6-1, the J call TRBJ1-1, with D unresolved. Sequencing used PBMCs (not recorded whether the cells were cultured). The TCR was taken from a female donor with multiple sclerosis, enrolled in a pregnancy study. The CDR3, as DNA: TGTGCCAGCAGTGTAAGACGGGACACTGAAGCTTTCTTT. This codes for CASSVRRDTEAFF.